The 23 T cell receptor beta chains below come from one sample, sequenced in a study of blood T cell repertoires in COVID-19. Produced via immunoSEQ multiplex PCR; TCRdb's table is partial and in-frame only. The sample includes more than 150,000 clones, around 79% of them seen just once. The sample consisted of peripheral blood. The receptors here all came from a man aged 50 to 59 who had recovered from COVID-19.

This clone was seen many times. The chain carries TRBV7-9 and TRBJ1-1; D may be TRBD1 (6 bases). CDR1 and CDR2 from the germline V gene are SEHNR and FQNEAQ (reference sequence). This CDR3 has 18 residues. Trimming pared 3 bases from V and 1 base from J, leaving 21 bases between. CDR3 coding DNA: TGTGCCAGCAGCTTGGGCCCTCCCCGGACAGCGAAGAACACTGAAGCTTTCTTT. Its translation is CASSLGPPRTAKNTEAFF.

This clone came up once. The CDR3 protein is CASSESELRETQYF. The DNA of the CDR3 is TGTGCCAGCAGTGAGTCCGAGTTAAGAGAGACCCAGTACTTC. The chain recombines TRBV2 with TRBJ2-5; D unclear. In germline, CDR1 is SNHLY, CDR2 FYNNEI. CDR3 length: 14 amino acids. The V end lost 3 bases, the J end lost 4 bases, and 12 bases lay between the germline ends.

The chain carries TRBV6-5 and TRBJ2-1, with a weak D call TRBD1 (5 bases). Germline CDR1 is MNHEY and CDR2 is SVGAGI. The CDR3 has 12 residues. Trimming took 6 bases from V and 9 from J, leaving 12 bases between them. CDR3 loop: CASSYQGGEQFF. The CDR3 DNA sequence: TGTGCCAGCAGCTACCAGGGCGGTGAGCAGTTCTTC.

The count of this clone is one. V usage is TRBV9 and J usage is TRBJ1-1, with D uncertain. This CDR3 region has 14 residues. Trimming stripped 3 bases from V and 0 bases from J, with 9 bases between. Per the germline V gene, CDR1 is SGDLS and CDR2 is YYNGEE. Here the CDR3 reads CASSAQALNTEAFF. As DNA, the CDR3 is TGTGCCAGCAGCGCCCAGGCATTGAACACTGAAGCTTTCTTT.

This clone appeared once. This chain joins TRBV10-3 and TRBJ2-3, with TRBD2 matching 8 bases. V was pared by 2 bases and J by 4 bases, with 2 bases of the junction left unmatched. Germline V gives CDR1 ENHRY, CDR2 SYGVKD. The CDR3 is 14 amino acids. The CDR3 nucleotides read TGTGCCATCAGTGAGGCGGGAGGCCCAGATACGCAGTATTTT. The encoded protein is CAISEAGGPDTQYF.

The J gene is TRBJ2-4, the V gene TRBV11-2; D unclear. V dropped 0 bases and J dropped 4 bases, with 7 bases sitting between them. There are 14 residues in the CDR3. CDR1 is SGHAT, CDR2 FQNNGV, per germline. CDR3 loop: CASSLDPLKNIQYF. In DNA, the CDR3 is TGTGCCAGCAGCTTAGATCCCCTAAAAAACATTCAGTACTTC.

The chain combines TRBV11-2 with TRBJ2-5, with 7 bases lining up with TRBD1. The CDR3 loop spans 14 amino acids. CDR1 is SGHAT, CDR2 FQNNGV, per germline. Trimming at V came to 5 bases and at J to 5 bases, leaving 8 bases not matched to a gene. CDR3 in amino acids: CASSETGTVETQYF. The CDR3 DNA sequence: TGTGCCAGCAGCGAGACCGGGACAGTGGAGACCCAGTACTTC.

The chain carries TRBV27 and TRBJ1-1; 10 nucleotides line up with TRBD1. The CDR3 is 13 residues long. Germline V gives CDR1 MNHEY, CDR2 SMNVEV (reference sequence). V shed 3 bases and J 8 bases; nucleotides not matched to a gene: 3. The CDR3 spells CASSFGQGVEAFF. In DNA, the CDR3 is TGTGCCAGCAGTTTTGGACAGGGGGTCGAAGCTTTCTTT.

The chain links TRBV18 to TRBJ1-5, with 9 bases that match TRBD1. The CDR3 is 18 amino acids. Per germline, CDR1 KGHSH and CDR2 LQKENI. V was clipped by 2 bases and J by 11 bases; unmatched bases: 19. CDR3 in amino acids: CASSPKARDRVSLGSQHF. For the CDR3, the DNA is TGTGCCAGCTCACCAAAGGCTAGGGACAGGGTGTCACTGGGATCCCAGCATTTT.

This sequence joins TRBV7-8 and TRBJ2-1; TRBD2 agrees at 8 bases. The CDR3 is made up of 13 amino acids. Trimming removed 5 bases from V and 6 bases from J; junction bases left unmatched: 3. From germline, CDR1 is SGHVS and CDR2 FQNEAQ. CDR3 protein: CASSPGGINEQFF. CDR3 DNA sequence: TGTGCCAGCAGCCCGGGGGGGATCAATGAGCAGTTCTTC.

V gene TRBV30 combines with J gene TRBJ1-2; no definite D call. V gave up 0 bases and J gave up 8 bases, with 10 bases separating them. The germline gives CDR1 GTSNPN, CDR2 SVGIG (reference sequence). The CDR3 loop spans 12 amino acids. CDR3 protein: CAWSVSGEGYTF. As DNA, the CDR3 is TGTGCCTGGAGTGTATCTGGGGAGGGCTACACCTTC.

J is TRBJ2-1 and V is TRBV18, with TRBD1 matching 7 bases. Germline CDR1 is KGHSH and CDR2 is LQKENI. The junction had 7 bases not matched to a gene; V was cut back by 5 bases and J by 6 bases. There are 14 residues in the CDR3. This CDR3 reads CASSVGQVGNEQFF. CDR3 nucleotides: TGTGCCAGCTCAGTCGGACAGGTGGGCAATGAGCAGTTCTTC.

The rearrangement links TRBV14 to TRBJ1-2; 7 bases line up with TRBD1. V lost 4 bases to trimming and J lost 4 bases; unmatched junction nucleotides: 6. Germline lookup yields CDR1 SGHDN and CDR2 FVKESK. There are 14 residues in the CDR3. The CDR3 coding sequence is TGTGCCAGCAGCCCAGAGACAGGGACCTATGGCTACACCTTC. Encoded protein: CASSPETGTYGYTF.

The V call is TRBV11-2, the J call TRBJ2-7, with a weak D call TRBD1 (6 bases). The CDR3 runs 16 residues. Trimming left V 5 bases short and J 3 bases short, with 20 bases between. Germline values: CDR1 SGHAT, CDR2 FQNNGV. Written as DNA, the CDR3 is TGTGCCAGCAGCCTACTCACGTCATCAGGGGTCTACGAGCAGTACTTC. Its translation: CASSLLTSSGVYEQYF. Variable domain in full (rest from reference TRBV11-2 and TRBJ2-7): EAGVAQSPRYKIIEKRQSVAFWCNPISGHATLYWYQQILGQGPKLLIQFQNNGVVDDSQLPKDRFSAERLKGVDSTLKIQPAKLEDSAVYLCASSLLTSSGVYEQYFGPGTRLTVT.

Here the CDR3 DNA reads TGTGCCAGCAGCCCTATGGGACAGGCCAGGGGTTCTAACTATGGCTACACCTTC. Amino acid sequence: CASSPMGQARGSNYGYTF. The chain is built from TRBV7-2 and TRBJ1-2, with 8 bases aligning to TRBD1. CDR3 length equals 18 residues. V lost 5 bases, J lost 0 bases, and 14 bases stayed unmatched. Germline V CDR1 and CDR2: SGHTA, FQGNSA.

The chain employs TRBV7-8 and TRBJ2-7, with 7 bases that match TRBD1. CDR1 and CDR2 (germline): SGHVS, FQNEAQ. The trim removed 4 bases at V and 0 bases at J, leaving 6 bases unmatched. The CDR3 contains 15 residues. The CDR3 loop reads CASSWDSYDSYEQYF. The CDR3 DNA reads as TGTGCCAGCAGCTGGGACAGCTACGACTCCTACGAGCAGTACTTC.

The rearrangement uses TRBV27 and TRBJ2-3; possible D gene TRBD2, 6 bases. Germline V lookup: CDR1 MNHEY, CDR2 SMNVEV (reference sequence). The CDR3 loop spans 14 amino acids. The V end lost 4 bases, the J end lost 6 bases, and 14 bases lay between the germline ends. In DNA, the CDR3 is TGTGCCAGCAGTTCACTAGCTGAGGGGGATACGCAGTATTTT. This encodes CASSSLAEGDTQYF.

V is TRBV19 and J is TRBJ2-6; TRBD2 might be the D (5 bases). The CDR3 spans 16 residues. The V end was cut by 1 base, the J end by 0 bases, with 7 bases between. Germline lookup yields CDR1 LNHDA and CDR2 SQIVND (reference sequence). CDR3 region: CASSIGRFSGANVLTF. DNA for the CDR3: TGTGCCAGTAGTATAGGGAGGTTCTCTGGGGCCAACGTCCTGACTTTC.

V gene TRBV28 combines with J gene TRBJ2-1, with a possible D match to TRBD2 (5 bases). Trimming shortened V by 2 bases and J by 4 bases, and 18 bases separated the two germline ends. Germline V gene data show CDR1 as MDHEN and CDR2 as SYDVKM. The CDR3 has 17 amino acids. CDR3 DNA: TGTGCCAGCAGTTTACGTCCCGGACTCCTCCTGTACAATGAGCAGTTCTTC. It encodes CASSLRPGLLLYNEQFF.

The V call is TRBV5-6, the J call TRBJ1-2; 8 bases are shared with TRBD1. This CDR3 contains 12 residues. The V segment lost 3 bases and the J segment 6 bases; nucleotides outside the gene matches: 1. In germline, CDR1 is SGHDT, CDR2 YYEEEE. CDR3 residues: CASSWGQDGYTF. DNA for the CDR3: TGTGCCAGCAGCTGGGGACAGGATGGCTACACCTTC.

The chain joins TRBV14 to TRBJ2-1; D unresolved. Germline V gene lookup returns CDR1 SGHDN and CDR2 FVKESK. The CDR3 contains 12 residues. The ends were cut back, 1 base at V and 9 bases at J, with 7 bases in the middle. Written as DNA, the CDR3 is TGTGCCAGCAGCCAAGTACCGGGTGAGCAGTTCTTC. Protein: CASSQVPGEQFF.

CDR3 sequence (DNA): TGTGCCAGCAGCTTAGATAGGCCTAGCGGAGGAGAGTACAATGAGCAGTTCTTC. Protein: CASSLDRPSGGEYNEQFF. This chain joins TRBV11-2 and TRBJ2-1; 7 bases align to TRBD2. Germline assignment: CDR1 SGHAT and CDR2 FQNNGV. Unmatched junction bases numbered 12, after V lost 0 bases and J lost 4 bases. CDR3 length equals 18 residues.

The V call is TRBV28, the J call TRBJ1-4, with TRBD1 matching over 9 bases. Per the germline V gene, CDR1 is MDHEN and CDR2 is SYDVKM. V trimming: 4 bases; J trimming: 8 bases; junction bases outside the gene matches: 8. The CDR3 has 15 residues. The DNA for the CDR3 is TGTGCCAGCAGTTCCCCCGGGACAGGGATCGAAAAACTGTTTTTT. It encodes CASSSPGTGIEKLFF.